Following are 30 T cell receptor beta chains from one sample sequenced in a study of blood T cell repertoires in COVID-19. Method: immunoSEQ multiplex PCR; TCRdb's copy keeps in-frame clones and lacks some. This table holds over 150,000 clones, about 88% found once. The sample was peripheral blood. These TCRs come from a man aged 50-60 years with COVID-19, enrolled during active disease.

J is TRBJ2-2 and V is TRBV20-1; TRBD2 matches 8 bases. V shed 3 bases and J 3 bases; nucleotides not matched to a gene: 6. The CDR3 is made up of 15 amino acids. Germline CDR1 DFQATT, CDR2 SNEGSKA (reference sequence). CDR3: CSASKAGADTGELFF. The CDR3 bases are TGCAGTGCTAGTAAAGCGGGGGCTGACACCGGGGAGCTGTTTTTT.

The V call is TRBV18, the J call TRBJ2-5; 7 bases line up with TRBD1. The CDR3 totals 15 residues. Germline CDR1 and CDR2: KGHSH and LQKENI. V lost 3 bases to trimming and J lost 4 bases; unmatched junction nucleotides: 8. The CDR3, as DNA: TGTGCCAGCTCACCCACGGGACAGCCGATAGAGACCCAGTACTTC. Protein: CASSPTGQPIETQYF. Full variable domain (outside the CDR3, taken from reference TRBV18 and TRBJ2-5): NAGVMQNPRHLVRRRGQEARLRCSPMKGHSHVYWYRQLPEEGLKFMVYLQKENIIDESGMPKERFSAEFPKEGPSILRIQQVVRGDSAAYFCASSPTGQPIETQYFGPGTRLLVL.

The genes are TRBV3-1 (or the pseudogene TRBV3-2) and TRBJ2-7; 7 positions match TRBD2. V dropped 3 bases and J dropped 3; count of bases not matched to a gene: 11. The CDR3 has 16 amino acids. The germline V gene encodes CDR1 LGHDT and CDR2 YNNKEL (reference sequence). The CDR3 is CASSQLRPGGDYEQYF. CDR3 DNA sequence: TGTGCCAGCAGCCAGCTCCGACCGGGAGGTGACTACGAGCAGTACTTC.

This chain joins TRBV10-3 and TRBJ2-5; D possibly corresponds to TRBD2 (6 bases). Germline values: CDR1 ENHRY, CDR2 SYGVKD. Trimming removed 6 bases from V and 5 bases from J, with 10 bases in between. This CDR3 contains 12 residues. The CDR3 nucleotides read TGTGCCATCAGCCCACGGGGGGAGACCCAGTACTTC. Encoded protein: CAISPRGETQYF.

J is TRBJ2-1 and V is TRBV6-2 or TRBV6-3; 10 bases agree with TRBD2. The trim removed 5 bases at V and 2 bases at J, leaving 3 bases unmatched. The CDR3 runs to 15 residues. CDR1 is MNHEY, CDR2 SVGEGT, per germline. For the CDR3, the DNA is TGTGCCAGCAGTCAGGGACTAGCGACCTACAATGAGCAGTTCTTC. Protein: CASSQGLATYNEQFF.

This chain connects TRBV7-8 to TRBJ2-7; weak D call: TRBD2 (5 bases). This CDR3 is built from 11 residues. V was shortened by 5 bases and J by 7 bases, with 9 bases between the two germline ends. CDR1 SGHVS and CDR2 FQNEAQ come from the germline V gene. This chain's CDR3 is CASSPGVEQYF. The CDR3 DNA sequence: TGTGCCAGCAGCCCCGGGGTAGAGCAGTACTTC.

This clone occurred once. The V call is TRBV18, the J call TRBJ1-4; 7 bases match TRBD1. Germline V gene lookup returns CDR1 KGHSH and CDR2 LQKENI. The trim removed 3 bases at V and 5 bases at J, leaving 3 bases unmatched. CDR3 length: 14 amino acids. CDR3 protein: CASSPGQANEKLFF. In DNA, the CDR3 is TGTGCCAGCTCACCTGGACAGGCAAATGAAAAACTGTTTTTT. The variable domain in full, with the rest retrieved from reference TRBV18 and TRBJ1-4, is NAGVMQNPRHLVRRRGQEARLRCSPMKGHSHVYWYRQLPEEGLKFMVYLQKENIIDESGMPKERFSAEFPKEGPSILRIQQVVRGDSAAYFCASSPGQANEKLFFGSGTQLSVL.

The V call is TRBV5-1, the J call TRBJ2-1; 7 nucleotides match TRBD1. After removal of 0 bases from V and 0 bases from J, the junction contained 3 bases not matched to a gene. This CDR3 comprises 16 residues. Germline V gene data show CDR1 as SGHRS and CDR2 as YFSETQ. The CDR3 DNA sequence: TGCGCCAGCAGCTTGGCCGCAGGGGGCTCCTACAATGAGCAGTTCTTC. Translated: CASSLAAGGSYNEQFF.

The CDR3 nucleotides read TGTGCCAGCAGCATTGGGGGCCAAGGGAAGGACTATGGCTACACCTTC. This encodes CASSIGGQGKDYGYTF. The gene calls are TRBV28 and TRBJ1-2; weak D call: TRBD1 (6 bases). Trimming left V 6 bases short and J 3 bases short, with 20 bases between. The CDR3 length is 16 residues. CDR1 and CDR2 (germline): MDHEN, SYDVKM.

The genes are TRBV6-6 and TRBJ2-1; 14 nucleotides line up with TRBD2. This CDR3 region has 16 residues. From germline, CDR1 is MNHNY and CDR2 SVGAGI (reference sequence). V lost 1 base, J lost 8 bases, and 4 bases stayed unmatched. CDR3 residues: CASSYFPGLAGDEQFF. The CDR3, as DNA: TGTGCCAGCAGTTACTTCCCGGGACTAGCGGGAGATGAGCAGTTCTTC.

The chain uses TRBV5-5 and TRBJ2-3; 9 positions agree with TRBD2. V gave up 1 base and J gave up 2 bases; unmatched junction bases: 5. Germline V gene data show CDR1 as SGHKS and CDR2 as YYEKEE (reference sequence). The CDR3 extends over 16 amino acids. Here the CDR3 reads CASSLSLAGPTDTQYF. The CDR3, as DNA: TGTGCCAGCAGCTTGTCCCTAGCGGGGCCCACAGATACGCAGTATTTT. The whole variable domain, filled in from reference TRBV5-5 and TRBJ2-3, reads DAGVTQSPTHLIKTRGQQVTLRCSPISGHKSVSWYQQVLGQGPQFIFQYYEKEERGRGNFPDRFSARQFPNYSSELNVNALLLGDSALYLCASSLSLAGPTDTQYFGPGTRLTVL.

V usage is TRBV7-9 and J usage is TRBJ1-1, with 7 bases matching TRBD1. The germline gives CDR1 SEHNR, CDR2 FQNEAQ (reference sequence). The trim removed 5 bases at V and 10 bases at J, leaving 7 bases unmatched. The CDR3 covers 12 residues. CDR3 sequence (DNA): TGTGCCAGCAGCATAGACAGGGCTGGAGCTTTCTTT. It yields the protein CASSIDRAGAFF.

The CDR3 bases are TGTGCCAGCAGTTACGGGGCCGGGGAGACCCAGTACTTC. Residues: CASSYGAGETQYF. The chain is built from TRBV6-6 and TRBJ2-5; D is possibly TRBD1 (5 bases). The CDR3 is 13 amino acids. Per the germline V gene, CDR1 is MNHNY and CDR2 is SVGAGI (reference sequence). With 2 bases removed from V and 5 bases from J, the gap between germline ends came to 9 bases.

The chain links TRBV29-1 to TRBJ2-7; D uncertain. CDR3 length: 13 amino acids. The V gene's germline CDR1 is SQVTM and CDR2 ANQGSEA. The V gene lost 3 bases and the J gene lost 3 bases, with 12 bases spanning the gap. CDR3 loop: CSVEGQTNYEQYF. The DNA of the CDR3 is TGCAGCGTTGAGGGCCAGACAAACTACGAGCAGTACTTC.

CDR3 region: CASIEGTGGYGYTF. As DNA, the CDR3 is TGTGCCAGCATCGAAGGGACAGGGGGCTATGGCTACACCTTC. The V call is TRBV6-5, the J call TRBJ1-2; 11 bases map to TRBD1. The CDR3 totals 14 residues. Trimming at V came to 7 bases and at J to 4 bases, leaving 5 bases not matched to a gene. Germline CDR1 and CDR2: MNHEY and SVGAGI.

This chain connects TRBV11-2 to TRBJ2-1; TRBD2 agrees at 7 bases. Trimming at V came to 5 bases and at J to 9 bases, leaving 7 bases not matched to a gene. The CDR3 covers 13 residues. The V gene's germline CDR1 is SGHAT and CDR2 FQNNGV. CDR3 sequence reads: CASSPREGSEQFF. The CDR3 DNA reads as TGTGCCAGCAGCCCCAGGGAGGGGAGTGAGCAGTTCTTC.

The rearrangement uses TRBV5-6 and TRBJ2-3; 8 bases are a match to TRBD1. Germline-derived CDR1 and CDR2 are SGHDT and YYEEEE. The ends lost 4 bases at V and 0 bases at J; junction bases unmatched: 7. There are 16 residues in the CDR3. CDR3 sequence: CASSRDRGGSTDTQYF. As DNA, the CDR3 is TGTGCCAGCAGCCGTGACAGGGGCGGAAGCACAGATACGCAGTATTTT.

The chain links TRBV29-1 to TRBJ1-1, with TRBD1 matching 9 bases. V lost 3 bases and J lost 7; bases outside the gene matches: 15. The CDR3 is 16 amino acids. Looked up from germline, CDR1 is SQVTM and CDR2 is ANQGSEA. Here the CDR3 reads CSVDPRRQGGRGEAFF. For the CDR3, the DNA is TGCAGCGTTGACCCTCGGAGACAGGGGGGTCGTGGTGAAGCTTTCTTT.

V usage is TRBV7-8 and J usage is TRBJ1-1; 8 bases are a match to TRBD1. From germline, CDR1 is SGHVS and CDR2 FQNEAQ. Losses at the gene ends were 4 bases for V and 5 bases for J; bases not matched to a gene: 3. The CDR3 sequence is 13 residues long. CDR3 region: CASSSDRVTEAFF. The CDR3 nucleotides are TGTGCCAGCAGCTCGGACAGGGTAACTGAAGCTTTCTTT. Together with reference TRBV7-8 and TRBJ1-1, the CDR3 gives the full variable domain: GAGVSQSPRYKVAKRGQDVALRCDPISGHVSLFWYQQALGQGPEFLTYFQNEAQLDKSGLPSDRFFAERPEGSVSTLKIQRTQQEDSAVYLCASSSDRVTEAFFGQGTRLTVV.

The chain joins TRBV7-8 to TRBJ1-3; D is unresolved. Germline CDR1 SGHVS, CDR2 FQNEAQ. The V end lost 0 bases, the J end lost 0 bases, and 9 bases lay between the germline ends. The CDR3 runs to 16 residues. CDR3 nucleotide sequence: TGTGCCAGCAGCTTAGCGCCGGGTCTCTCTGGAAACACCATATATTTT. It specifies CASSLAPGLSGNTIYF. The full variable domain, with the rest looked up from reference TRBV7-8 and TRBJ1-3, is GAGVSQSPRYKVAKRGQDVALRCDPISGHVSLFWYQQALGQGPEFLTYFQNEAQLDKSGLPSDRFFAERPEGSVSTLKIQRTQQEDSAVYLCASSLAPGLSGNTIYFGEGSWLTVV.

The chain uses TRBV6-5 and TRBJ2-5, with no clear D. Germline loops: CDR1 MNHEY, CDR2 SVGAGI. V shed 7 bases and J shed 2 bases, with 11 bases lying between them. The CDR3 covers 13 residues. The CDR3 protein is CASNRASQETQYF. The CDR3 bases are TGTGCCAGCAATCGCGCCTCACAAGAGACCCAGTACTTC.

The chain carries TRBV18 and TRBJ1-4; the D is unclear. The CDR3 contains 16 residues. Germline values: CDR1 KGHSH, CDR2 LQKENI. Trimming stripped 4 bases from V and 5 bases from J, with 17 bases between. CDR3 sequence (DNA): TGTGCCAGCTCACGGGGAGGCGCTGTACCAAATGAAAAACTGTTTTTT. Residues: CASSRGGAVPNEKLFF.

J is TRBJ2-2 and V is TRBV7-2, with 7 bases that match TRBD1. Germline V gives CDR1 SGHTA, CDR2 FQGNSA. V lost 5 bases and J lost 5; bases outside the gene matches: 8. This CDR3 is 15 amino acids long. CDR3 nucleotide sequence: TGTGCCAGCAGCATGGACAGGTCTATTACCGGGGAGCTGTTTTTT. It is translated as CASSMDRSITGELFF.

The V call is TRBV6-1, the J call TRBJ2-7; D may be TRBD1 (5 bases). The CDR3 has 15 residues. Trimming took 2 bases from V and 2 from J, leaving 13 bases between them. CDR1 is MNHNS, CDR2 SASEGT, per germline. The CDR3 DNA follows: TGTGCCAGCAGTGAATCTGGGCAGGGCGCCTACGAGCAGTACTTC. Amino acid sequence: CASSESGQGAYEQYF.

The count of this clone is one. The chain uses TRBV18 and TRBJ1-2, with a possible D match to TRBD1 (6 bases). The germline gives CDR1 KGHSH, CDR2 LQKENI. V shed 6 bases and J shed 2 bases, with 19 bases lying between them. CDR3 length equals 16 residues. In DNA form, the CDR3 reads TGTGCCAGCTCGCACCCTAACCCGGACAGAAACTATGGCTACACCTTC. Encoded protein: CASSHPNPDRNYGYTF.

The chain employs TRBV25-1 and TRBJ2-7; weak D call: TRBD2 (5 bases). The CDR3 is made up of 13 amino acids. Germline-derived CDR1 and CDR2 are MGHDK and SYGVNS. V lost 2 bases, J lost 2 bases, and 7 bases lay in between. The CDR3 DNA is TGTGCCAGCAGTGAAGGAGGAGCCTACGAGCAGTACTTC. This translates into CASSEGGAYEQYF.

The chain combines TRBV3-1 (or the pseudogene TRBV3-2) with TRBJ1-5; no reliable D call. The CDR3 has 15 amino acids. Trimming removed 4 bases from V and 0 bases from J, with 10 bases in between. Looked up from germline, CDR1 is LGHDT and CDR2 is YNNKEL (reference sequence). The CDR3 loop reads CASSPTRNSNQPQHF. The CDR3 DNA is TGTGCCAGCAGCCCGACTCGAAATAGCAATCAGCCCCAGCATTTT.

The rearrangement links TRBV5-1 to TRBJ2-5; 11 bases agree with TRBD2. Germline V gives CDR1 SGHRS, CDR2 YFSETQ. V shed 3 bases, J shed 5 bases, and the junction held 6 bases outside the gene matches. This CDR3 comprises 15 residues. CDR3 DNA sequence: TGCGCCAGCAGCTACCTAGCGGGAGGCCGGGAGACCCAGTACTTC. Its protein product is CASSYLAGGRETQYF.

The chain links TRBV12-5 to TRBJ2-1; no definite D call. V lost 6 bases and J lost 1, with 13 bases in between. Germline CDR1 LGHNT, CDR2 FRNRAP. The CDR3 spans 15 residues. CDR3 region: CASGAGATSYNEQFF. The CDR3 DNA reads TGTGCTAGTGGGGCTGGAGCTACTTCCTACAATGAGCAGTTCTTC.

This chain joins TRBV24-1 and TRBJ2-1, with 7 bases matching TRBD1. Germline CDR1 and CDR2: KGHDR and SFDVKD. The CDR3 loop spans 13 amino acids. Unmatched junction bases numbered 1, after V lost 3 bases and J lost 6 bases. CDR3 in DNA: TGTGCCACCAGTGATGGGACAGTCAATGAGCAGTTCTTC. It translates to CATSDGTVNEQFF.